Listed here are 20 T cell receptor beta chains from one sample, sequenced in a study of tumor-infiltrating lymphocytes in primary liver carcinoma. It was from roughly 20-30 mg of unsorted bulk tissue that RNA and DNA were co-extracted. Total RNA (roughly 530 ng) served as template for TCR beta cDNA synthesis primed by a constant-region primer. Libraries of TCR beta came from three nested multiplex PCR rounds with slightly modified ARM-PCR. Two initial PCR rounds of around 10 cycles each paired TRBV1-TRBV30 forward primers with a C-beta reverse primer. MiXCR, run by TCRdb on the multiplex PCR reads, gives a single entry per CDR3 protein. The sample holds about 70,000 distinct CDR3 sequences, over 60% seen once. The sample consisted of liver tumor tissue from sampling region 4. As to subset: tumor region T4, right-lateral pole. The receptor set was obtained from a man aged 40-50 years with primary liver carcinoma and hepatitis B virus infection.

This clonotype appeared a few times. The gene calls are TRBV7-8 and TRBJ1-2, with TRBD1 matching over 7 bases. The V segment lost 5 bases and the J segment 7 bases; nucleotides outside the gene matches: 10. Germline V CDR1 and CDR2: SGHVS, FQNEAQ. The CDR3 has 14 residues. CDR3 bases: TGTGCCAGCAGCCCTCGGATAGGGGGCGGTGGCTACACCTTC. It translates to CASSPRIGGGGYTF.

Concerning this clonotype: One end of the junction is discordant with germline, which a read error may explain. The rearrangement links TRBV12-3 or TRBV12-4 to TRBJ2-1; D may be TRBD2 (6 bases). This CDR3 has 15 amino acids. CDR3 nucleotides: TGTGCCAGCAGTTTCGGGGGAACCTCCCACCATGAGCAGCTCTTC. Its protein is CASSFGGTSHHEQLF.

For this clonotype: In this CDR3 the conserved last residue, phenylalanine or tryptophan, is missing, so a read error is likely. This rearrangement joins TRBV6-1 to TRBJ2-2; TRBD2 is a possible D gene (6 bases). This CDR3 is built from 14 residues. CDR1 is MNHNS, CDR2 SASEGT, per germline. V gave up 8 bases and J gave up 3 bases, with 13 bases separating them. This CDR3 is CASVVGGYTGELFL. DNA for the CDR3: TGTGCCAGCGTGGTGGGAGGATACACCGGGGAGCTGTTTTTA.

This clonotype was counted at least ten times. CDR3 sequence (DNA): TGCAGCGTTGAGGGGGAGCGGGGAAACACAGATACGCAGTATTTT. Translating gives CSVEGERGNTDTQYF. V and J are TRBV29-1 and TRBJ2-3; 7 positions agree with TRBD2. The germline V gene encodes CDR1 SQVTM and CDR2 ANQGSEA. V lost 3 bases to trimming and J lost 2 bases; unmatched junction nucleotides: 8. There are 15 residues in the CDR3.

This clonotype was seen ten or more times. The chain couples TRBV10-3 to TRBJ1-4; 9 nucleotides align to TRBD1. The CDR3 has 18 residues. Germline CDR1 is ENHRY and CDR2 is SYGVKD. V was pared by 0 bases and J by 8 bases, with 13 bases of the junction left unmatched. CDR3 loop: CAISESVPGQGLNEKLFF. The CDR3 nucleotides are TGTGCCATCAGTGAGTCGGTCCCGGGACAGGGCTTGAACGAAAAACTGTTTTTT.

The gene calls are TRBV5-1 and TRBJ2-7; 7 positions match TRBD1. Germline assignment: CDR1 SGHRS and CDR2 YFSETQ. The length of the CDR3 is 17 residues. CDR3 sequence reads: CISSLGEGRDRPYEQYF. The CDR3, as DNA: TGCATCAGCAGCTTGGGAGAAGGACGGGACAGACCCTACGAGCAGTACTTC.

To note about this clonotype: The junction shows a germline mismatch at one end, possibly a read error. V usage is TRBV6-6 and J usage is TRBJ2-1; possible D gene TRBD2, 6 bases. Near its end, the DNA agrees better with TRBJ2-7, so the J call may be wrong. Germline loops: CDR1 MNHNY, CDR2 SVGAGI (reference sequence). This CDR3 has 14 residues. In DNA, the CDR3 is TGTGTCAGCAGATCCTCCGCGGAGGGATGGGAGCAGTACTTC. Translation gives CVSRSSAEGWEQYF.

The gene calls are TRBV9 and TRBJ1-5, with D unresolved. The CDR3 is 15 amino acids. Per germline, CDR1 SGDLS and CDR2 YYNGEE. The V gene lost 3 bases and the J gene lost 7 bases, with 17 bases spanning the gap. Here the CDR3 reads CASSEGAGDLQPQHF. The CDR3 bases are TGTGCCAGCAGCGAGGGAGCCGGCGACCTGCAGCCCCAGCATTTT.

As concerns this clonotype: With a much larger clone just one base away, this may be a read error. The conserved closing phenylalanine or tryptophan is absent in this CDR3, likely reflecting a read error. V usage is TRBV6-4 and J usage is TRBJ2-2, with TRBD2 matching 9 bases. The CDR3 spans 14 residues. Germline values: CDR1 MRHNA, CDR2 SNTAGT. Unmatched junction bases numbered 0, after V lost 4 bases and J lost 3 bases. The CDR3 bases are TGTGCCAGCAGTGTAGCGGGAGACACCGGGGAGCTGTTTTAT. This translates into CASSVAGDTGELFY.

This clonotype is medium-sized. V gene TRBV11-2 combines with J gene TRBJ2-3; D might be TRBD1 (5 bases). The length of the CDR3 is 14 residues. Germline V CDR1 and CDR2: SGHAT, FQNNGV. V lost 1 base and J 4 bases, leaving 9 bases between the germline ends. CDR3 loop: CASSLGGGADTQYF. The CDR3 DNA reads as TGTGCCAGCAGCTTAGGGGGCGGCGCAGATACGCAGTATTTT.

This clonotype showed up many times. This chain connects TRBV10-3 to TRBJ2-3; the D is unclear. In germline, CDR1 is ENHRY, CDR2 SYGVKD. V shed 2 bases and J shed 5 bases, with 8 bases lying between them. The CDR3 length is 13 residues. The CDR3: CAISEGEEDTQYF. In DNA form, the CDR3 reads TGTGCCATCAGTGAGGGTGAGGAAGATACGCAGTATTTT.

A note on this clonotype: Compared with germline, one end of the junction differs, possibly owing to a read error. The gene calls are TRBV12-3 or TRBV12-4 and TRBJ2-3; 8 nucleotides line up with TRBD2. The length of the CDR3 is 15 residues. The CDR3 bases are TGTGCCAGCAGTTTATGTGCGGGAGGCTCAGACACGCAGTATTTT. This sequence encodes CASSLCAGGSDTQYF.

A note on this clonotype: A junction end diverges from the germline sequence, so it may reflect a read error. The chain carries TRBV29-1 and TRBJ2-1; D gene unclear. The CDR3 loop spans 11 amino acids. Germline V gene sequence: CDR1 SQVTM, CDR2 ANQGSEA. The CDR3, as DNA: TGCAGCGTTAAAGGGTTCAATGAGCAATTCTTC. This codes for CSVKGFNEQFF.

J is TRBJ1-3 and V is TRBV11-2; D is unclear. Germline V gene data show CDR1 as SGHAT and CDR2 as FQNNGV. The CDR3 has 14 residues. CDR3 nucleotide sequence: TGTGACAGTAGCCATTCCTACGCCGGAAACACCATATATTTT. Encoded protein: CDSSHSYAGNTIYF.

This clonotype has only one observation. Germline and junction disagree at one end, which may indicate a read error. J is TRBJ1-2 and V is TRBV29-1, with D tentatively TRBD1 (6 bases). Germline V gene data show CDR1 as SQVTM and CDR2 as ANQGSEA. The length of the CDR3 is 15 residues. The CDR3, as DNA: TGCAGCGCCGGGGTCAGGGGAGACCTGGACTATGGCTACAGCTTC. Residues: CSAGVRGDLDYGYSF.

As concerns this clonotype: A read error may account for a junction end that differs from germline. DNA for the CDR3: TGCAACGTCTCCGAAATTGGGGACACATATACGCAGTATTTT. It is translated as CNVSEIGDTYTQYF. The chain has TRBV29-1 and TRBJ2-3; D may be TRBD1 (6 bases). This CDR3 has 14 amino acids. Looked up from germline, CDR1 is SQVTM and CDR2 is ANQGSEA.

In regard to this clonotype: Mismatch with germline at one junction end may stem from a read error. The chain combines TRBV7-9 with TRBJ2-3; D uncertain. CDR3 length: 12 residues. Germline V gene sequence: CDR1 SEHNR, CDR2 FQNEAQ (reference sequence). CDR3 bases: TGTGTCAGCAGGCCGGGTGCAGATACGCAGTATTTT. Protein product: CVSRPGADTQYF.

This sequence joins TRBV19 and TRBJ1-2; 8 bases agree with TRBD1. Germline CDR1 and CDR2: LNHDA and SQIVND (reference sequence). Trimming removed 5 bases from V and 5 bases from J; junction bases left unmatched: 10. CDR3 size: 15 residues. The CDR3 spells CASSGAGGSGYGYTF. The CDR3 bases are TGTGCCAGTAGTGGTGCAGGGGGCAGTGGATATGGCTACACCTTC. Complete variable domain (other parts from reference TRBV19 and TRBJ1-2): DGGITQSPKYLFRKEGQNVTLSCEQNLNHDAMYWYRQDPGQGLRLIYYSQIVNDFQKGDIAEGYSVSREKKESFPLTVTSAQKNPTAFYLCASSGAGGSGYGYTFGSGTRLTVV.

To note about this clonotype: One junction end disagrees with the germline gene, perhaps due to a read error. The genes are TRBV11-2 and TRBJ2-3, with D possibly called TRBD1 or TRBD2 (6 bases each). The CDR3 is made up of 16 amino acids. CDR1 SGHAT and CDR2 FQNNGV come from the germline V gene. The CDR3 loop reads CASSLDVGGLKDTQYF. For the CDR3, the DNA is TGTGCAAGCAGCTTAGATGTGGGGGGCCTCAAAGATACGCAGTACTTT.

Concerning this clonotype itself: One end of the junction is discordant with germline, which a read error may explain. This sequence joins TRBV4-1 and TRBJ2-5, with TRBD2 identical over 7 bases. CDR3 length: 14 amino acids. Germline V gene sequence: CDR1 MGHRA, CDR2 YSYEKL. This chain's CDR3 is CASSREELGETQYF. The CDR3 DNA sequence: TGCGCCAGTAGCCGGGAGGAGCTGGGGGAGACCCAGTACTTC.